The clone carrying this T cell receptor (beta chain) has a handful of counts. The target antigen is unknown. TCRdb fed the reads into MiXCR, producing one record per CDR3 protein. The table shows hundreds of thousands of distinct CDR3 sequences, with around 30% occurring only once. This CDR3 contains 14 residues. Per the germline V gene, CDR1 is MNHEY and CDR2 is SMNVEV (reference sequence). Trimming took 8 bases from V and 1 from J, leaving 13 bases between them. The data are from a study of T cell repertoires in cytomegalovirus infection. Background on the study: Recently described HLA-C-restricted plus well-studied HLA-B-restricted CMV epitopes were used. The public TCR beta signatures pointed to both CMV infection and matching HLA type.

Study conclusions and caveats: Of the TCR beta families, the public ones yielded a cumulative frequency that identified carriers of CMV plus the relevant HLA. CMV-specific TCR beta clonotypes restricted by HLA-C dominated the ex vivo response.

This sample comprised cultured CD8+ T cells from PBMCs, obtained from culture after CMV antigen stimulation. This sequence originates from a human donor in good health (CMV status not recorded). Some clones in this sample may be carry-over from other donors' samples. The genes are TRBV27 and TRBJ2-3, with a possible D match to TRBD2 (5 bases). In nucleotides, the CDR3 is TGTGCCAGCGAGGGTCCTTCGGGCACAGATACGCAGTATTTT. Translating gives CASEGPSGTDTQYF.